Each of the 32 T cell receptor beta chains below was sequenced from the same sample in a study of shared clonotypes between healthy human individuals. Sequenced by immunoSEQ multiplex PCR; TCRdb stores in-frame clones only, minus some. Altogether about 610,000 clones are present, around 97% being singletons, with the ten largest covering around 0.06%. The source material was naive CD4+ T cells sorted from blood. The subset here: CD45RA+ positively selected. The receptors derive from a woman aged 25 to 45 in good health.

The chain recombines TRBV5-1 with TRBJ1-6, with D perhaps matching TRBD1 (5 bases). Germline V CDR1 and CDR2: SGHRS, YFSETQ. V was shortened by 0 bases and J by 9 bases, with 13 bases between the two germline ends. The CDR3 is 15 amino acids. Written as DNA, the CDR3 is TGCGCCAGCAGCTTGGATGAGGTAGGGGTTTCACCCCTCCACTTT. Protein product: CASSLDEVGVSPLHF.

The chain joins TRBV6-5 to TRBJ1-1; 9 bases line up with TRBD1. Germline trimming cut 6 bases from V and 4 bases from J; bases unmatched to any gene: 9. The CDR3 is 15 amino acids. Germline CDR1 reads MNHEY; CDR2 reads SVGAGI. The DNA of the CDR3 is TGTGCCAGCAGCTTCCGTCGACAGGGGGGCACTGAAGCTTTCTTT. Its translation is CASSFRRQGGTEAFF.

The chain is built from TRBV5-1 and TRBJ1-2; 7 nucleotides align to TRBD1. The CDR3 covers 14 residues. Germline CDR1 and CDR2: SGHRS and YFSETQ. The V gene end was trimmed by 0 bases and the J gene end by 4 bases; junction bases not matched to a gene: 3. The CDR3 DNA sequence: TGCGCCAGCAGCTTGGAAGGGGGCGGCTATGGCTACACCTTC. Translation gives CASSLEGGGYGYTF.

This chain joins TRBV6-1 and TRBJ2-7; D remains ambiguous. The CDR3 length is 11 residues. V lost 10 bases and J 6 bases, leaving 13 bases between the germline ends. Per the germline V gene, CDR1 is MNHNS and CDR2 is SASEGT. The CDR3 region is CATQNPSEQYF. In DNA form, the CDR3 reads TGTGCCACCCAAAACCCCTCCGAGCAGTACTTC.

The genes are TRBV2 and TRBJ2-5, with TRBD2 matching over 8 bases. Unmatched junction bases numbered 7, after V lost 8 bases and J lost 5 bases. This CDR3 comprises 13 residues. CDR1 and CDR2 (germline): SNHLY, FYNNEI. The CDR3 spells CASGLAGMETQYF. For the CDR3, the DNA is TGTGCCAGCGGGCTAGCGGGCATGGAGACCCAGTACTTC.

The chain uses TRBV7-6 and TRBJ2-7; either TRBD1 or TRBD2 may fit D (5 bases each). V gave up 2 bases and J gave up 5 bases, with 10 bases separating them. Per the germline V gene, CDR1 is SGHVS and CDR2 is FNYEAQ. The CDR3 is made up of 13 amino acids. The CDR3 sequence is CASSLPGTDEQYF. The CDR3 nucleotides read TGTGCCAGCAGCTTACCGGGGACGGACGAGCAGTACTTC.

The J gene is TRBJ1-1, the V gene TRBV28; TRBD1 is a possible D gene (5 bases). The CDR3 has 15 amino acids. CDR1 and CDR2 (germline): MDHEN, SYDVKM. V lost 3 bases and J 6 bases, leaving 17 bases between the germline ends. The CDR3 coding sequence is TGTGCCAGCAGTTTGGGGGGGTTAAGAGGTTCTGAAGCTTTCTTT. Translated: CASSLGGLRGSEAFF.

The genes are TRBV11-2 and TRBJ1-5, with D possibly TRBD1 on 5 matching bases. The V gene lost 9 bases and the J gene lost 3 bases, with 18 bases spanning the gap. The CDR3 contains 15 residues. The germline CDR1 and CDR2 sequences are SGHAT and FQNNGV. In DNA form, the CDR3 reads TGTGCCAGTGCCCGGGGCACCCAAATCAATCAGCCCCAGCATTTT. Amino acid sequence: CASARGTQINQPQHF.

The V call is TRBV5-1, the J call TRBJ1-1, with TRBD1 as a possible D gene (5 bases). Trimming left V 3 bases short and J 3 bases short, with 9 bases between. CDR1 is SGHRS and CDR2 is YFSETQ in the germline V gene. This CDR3 comprises 13 residues. The CDR3 region has the DNA TGCGCCAGCAGCTCCCAGGGAGACACTGAAGCTTTCTTT. Translation gives CASSSQGDTEAFF.

The chain is built from TRBV30 and TRBJ1-4, with a possible D match to TRBD1 (6 bases). Germline CDR1 reads GTSNPN; CDR2 reads SVGIG (reference sequence). The CDR3 contains 13 residues. V lost 4 bases, J lost 7 bases, and 13 bases lay in between. The CDR3 sequence is CAWTWGAGEKLFF. As DNA, the CDR3 is TGTGCCTGGACTTGGGGGGCTGGTGAAAAACTGTTTTTT.

The CDR3 is CASSSPVSHSGANVLTF. As DNA, the CDR3 is TGTGCCAGTAGTTCGCCAGTAAGTCACTCTGGGGCCAACGTCCTGACTTTC. The chain joins TRBV19 to TRBJ2-6; no reliable D call. V gave up 5 bases and J gave up 0 bases, with 14 bases separating them. The CDR3 contains 17 residues. From germline, CDR1 is LNHDA and CDR2 SQIVND (reference sequence).

V gene TRBV6-5 combines with J gene TRBJ2-2, with 7 positions matching TRBD1. Looked up from germline, CDR1 is MNHEY and CDR2 is SVGAGI. V shed 6 bases, J shed 4 bases, and the junction held 8 bases outside the gene matches. This CDR3 contains 15 residues. CDR3 loop: CASRPDRVGTGELFF. The CDR3 bases are TGTGCCAGCAGGCCTGACAGGGTGGGCACCGGGGAGCTGTTTTTT.

V and J are TRBV10-3 and TRBJ2-1; D gene uncertain. Looked up from germline, CDR1 is ENHRY and CDR2 is SYGVKD. The V gene lost 0 bases and the J gene lost 8 bases, with 8 bases spanning the gap. This CDR3 has 13 residues. The CDR3 protein is CAISESAGDEQFF. The CDR3 DNA is TGTGCCATCAGTGAGTCGGCAGGTGATGAGCAGTTCTTC.

The chain carries TRBV7-9 and TRBJ2-1; 9 nucleotides line up with TRBD1. The germline CDR1 and CDR2 sequences are SEHNR and FQNEAQ (reference sequence). CDR3 size: 16 residues. Unmatched junction bases numbered 13, after V lost 8 bases and J lost 5 bases. CDR3 in amino acids: CASGRRDRGTNNEQFF. The CDR3 DNA sequence: TGTGCCAGCGGCCGCCGAGACAGGGGGACCAACAATGAGCAGTTCTTC.

This chain connects TRBV5-1 to TRBJ2-7; possibly TRBD2 for D (5 bases). The CDR3 covers 16 residues. V lost 0 bases and J lost 3, with 16 bases in between. Germline values: CDR1 SGHRS, CDR2 YFSETQ. The CDR3 loop is CASSLELESWGYEQYF. In DNA, the CDR3 is TGCGCCAGCAGCTTGGAACTAGAGAGTTGGGGCTACGAGCAGTACTTC.

Worth noting for this clone: Other nucleotide sequences in the sample specify the same CDR3. This chain joins TRBV14 and TRBJ2-3; TRBD2 agrees at 10 bases. This CDR3 comprises 15 residues. Germline values: CDR1 SGHDN, CDR2 FVKESK. The ends lost 3 bases at V and 1 base at J; junction bases unmatched: 1. The CDR3 sequence is CASSHLAGGTDTQYF. Here the CDR3 DNA reads TGTGCCAGCAGCCACCTAGCGGGAGGCACAGATACGCAGTATTTT.

A remark on this clone: Other nucleotide sequences in the sample specify the same CDR3. The chain recombines TRBV28 with TRBJ2-3; D gene ambiguous. The CDR3 loop spans 14 amino acids. CDR1 and CDR2 (germline): MDHEN, SYDVKM. V was pared by 6 bases and J by 1 base, with 11 bases between. The CDR3 DNA sequence: TGTGCCAGCAGCCCGGGCCGGGGCACAGATACGCAGTATTTT. As protein: CASSPGRGTDTQYF.

The rearrangement uses TRBV5-8 and TRBJ2-6; D unclear. The CDR3 covers 16 residues. Trimming took 7 bases from V and 5 from J, leaving 19 bases between them. Germline CDR1 is SGHTS and CDR2 is YDEGEE. For the CDR3, the DNA is TGTGCCAGCGAGTTATCCACACAAAGTCGGGCCAACGTCCTGACTTTC. It is translated as CASELSTQSRANVLTF.

The chain links TRBV18 to TRBJ1-3, with D perhaps matching TRBD1 (5 bases). Germline assignment: CDR1 KGHSH and CDR2 LQKENI. This CDR3 contains 15 residues. Trimming stripped 3 bases from V and 0 bases from J, with 9 bases between. CDR3 nucleotide sequence: TGTGCCAGCTCACCTCCCGGGGCCTCTGGAAACACCATATATTTT. This codes for CASSPPGASGNTIYF.

The chain uses TRBV15 and TRBJ2-5; D is unclear. With the DNA end fitting TRBJ2-7 better, the J assignment may be wrong. This CDR3 has 13 residues. Germline-derived CDR1 and CDR2 are LNHNV and YYDKDF (reference sequence). CDR3 residues: CATSRDRSYEQYF. Written as DNA, the CDR3 is TGTGCCACCAGCAGAGATCGGTCCTACGAGCAGTACTTC.

The sample holds one count of this clone. This specimen includes other DNA sequences encoding the same CDR3. The rearrangement joins TRBV5-1 to TRBJ2-4, with D possibly TRBD1 on 6 matching bases. V was cut by 2 bases and J by 5 bases, with 8 bases left in between. There are 13 residues in the CDR3. Germline CDR1 is SGHRS and CDR2 is YFSETQ. This CDR3 is CASSFEGENIQYF. The CDR3 DNA reads TGCGCCAGCAGCTTTGAGGGGGAAAACATTCAGTACTTC.

V and J are TRBV19 and TRBJ2-5; TRBD2 aligns across 8 bases. The germline V gene has CDR1 LNHDA and CDR2 SQIVND (reference sequence). CDR3 length equals 15 residues. With V trimmed by 6 bases and J by 4 bases, 10 bases remained unmatched. CDR3 protein: CASRKLAETAETQYF. The CDR3 DNA sequence: TGTGCCAGTAGAAAACTAGCGGAGACAGCAGAGACCCAGTACTTC.

The chain has TRBV28 and TRBJ1-4, with D hard to call. This CDR3 spans 16 amino acids. The germline V and J ends were trimmed by 6 bases and 3 bases, with 17 bases remaining between them. Germline CDR1 and CDR2: MDHEN and SYDVKM. The CDR3 sequence: CASRADRSRANEKLFF. CDR3 DNA sequence: TGTGCCAGCAGGGCCGACCGAAGTAGGGCTAATGAAAAACTGTTTTTT.

The rearrangement uses TRBV4-2 and TRBJ2-3; 7 nucleotides agree with TRBD2. This CDR3 has 18 amino acids. With V trimmed by 0 bases and J by 4 bases, 13 bases remained unmatched. CDR1 LGHNA and CDR2 YNFKEQ come from the germline V gene. This chain's CDR3 is CASSQERLAGVLADTQYF. DNA for the CDR3: TGTGCCAGCAGCCAAGAAAGGCTGGCGGGAGTTCTCGCAGATACGCAGTATTTT.

The rearrangement joins TRBV7-3 to TRBJ2-1, with TRBD2 identical over 12 bases. The CDR3 runs to 19 residues. The junction had 15 bases not matched to a gene; V was cut back by 6 bases and J by 3 bases. Germline-derived CDR1 and CDR2 are SGHTA and FQGTGA. This chain's CDR3 is CASRLRTTSGGEFYNEQFF. The CDR3 DNA follows: TGTGCCAGCAGGCTTAGGACGACTAGCGGGGGAGAGTTCTACAATGAGCAGTTCTTC.

This chain connects TRBV2 to TRBJ1-1; no firm D call. With 8 bases removed from V and 4 bases from J, the gap between germline ends came to 14 bases. The CDR3 runs 13 residues. From germline, CDR1 is SNHLY and CDR2 FYNNEI. For the CDR3, the DNA is TGTGCCAGCGGTAATGAGCTGGCCACTGAAGCTTTCTTT. It encodes CASGNELATEAFF.

DNA of the CDR3: TGTGCCAGCAACATTCCCGGGGGGGGTACCATATATTTT. Amino acids: CASNIPGGGTIYF. This chain connects TRBV28 to TRBJ1-3; the D gene is possibly TRBD1 (5 bases). CDR3 length: 13 residues. Trimming stripped 7 bases from V and 10 bases from J, with 17 bases between. CDR1 and CDR2 (germline): MDHEN, SYDVKM.

The gene calls are TRBV6-1 and TRBJ2-7, with 8 positions matching TRBD2. This CDR3 contains 19 residues. Germline V gives CDR1 MNHNS, CDR2 SASEGT. V trimming: 3 bases; J trimming: 3 bases; junction bases outside the gene matches: 19. CDR3 coding DNA: TGTGCCAGCAGTGATTCACCCCCAGAGAGGCTAGCGGGCGTCTACGAGCAGTACTTC. Residues: CASSDSPPERLAGVYEQYF.

The rearrangement links TRBV7-9 to TRBJ2-2, with 14 nucleotides matching TRBD2. J lost 4 bases, V lost 5 bases, and 12 bases had no gene match. CDR3 length equals 19 residues. CDR1 and CDR2 (germline): SEHNR, FQNEAQ (reference sequence). In DNA, the CDR3 is TGTGCCAGCAGCCACTATAAGGGGACTAGCGGGAGCGGCACCGGGGAGCTGTTTTTT. This encodes CASSHYKGTSGSGTGELFF.

The genes are TRBV28 and TRBJ2-7; D remains unclear. This CDR3 region has 12 residues. Germline CDR1 reads MDHEN; CDR2 reads SYDVKM. Trimming pared 4 bases from V and 5 bases from J, leaving 9 bases between. CDR3 coding DNA: TGTGCCAGCAGTTCGCTAGTCGACGAGCAGTACTTC. This encodes CASSSLVDEQYF.

This chain links TRBV20-1 with TRBJ2-1; D is ambiguous. The CDR3 contains 11 residues. Germline CDR1 reads DFQATT; CDR2 reads SNEGSKA (reference sequence). Trimming removed 4 bases from V and 10 bases from J, with 11 bases in between. The CDR3 here is CSAIGVREQFF. The CDR3 region has the DNA TGCAGTGCTATCGGTGTGCGAGAGCAGTTCTTC.

The J gene is TRBJ1-6, the V gene TRBV6-5; the D is unclear. The length of the CDR3 is 13 residues. The germline V gene has CDR1 MNHEY and CDR2 SVGAGI. Trimming removed 0 bases from V and 6 bases from J, with 3 bases in between. The CDR3: CASSYSVNSPLHF. CDR3 DNA: TGTGCCAGCAGTTACTCGGTTAATTCACCCCTCCACTTT.